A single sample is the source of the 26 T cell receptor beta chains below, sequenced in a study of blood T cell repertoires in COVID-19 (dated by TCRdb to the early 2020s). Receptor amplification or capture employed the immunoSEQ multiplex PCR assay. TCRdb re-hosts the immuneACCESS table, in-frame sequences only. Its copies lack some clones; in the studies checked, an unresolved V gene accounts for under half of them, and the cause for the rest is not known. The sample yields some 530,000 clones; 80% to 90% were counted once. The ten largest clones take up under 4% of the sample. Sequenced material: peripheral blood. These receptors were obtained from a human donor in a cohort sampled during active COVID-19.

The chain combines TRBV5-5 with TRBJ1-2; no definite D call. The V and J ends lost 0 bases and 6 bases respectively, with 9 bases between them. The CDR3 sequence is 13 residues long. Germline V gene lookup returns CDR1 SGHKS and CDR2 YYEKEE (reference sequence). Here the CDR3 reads CASSLAMRDGYTF. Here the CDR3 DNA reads TGTGCCAGCAGCTTGGCTATGAGGGATGGCTACACCTTC.

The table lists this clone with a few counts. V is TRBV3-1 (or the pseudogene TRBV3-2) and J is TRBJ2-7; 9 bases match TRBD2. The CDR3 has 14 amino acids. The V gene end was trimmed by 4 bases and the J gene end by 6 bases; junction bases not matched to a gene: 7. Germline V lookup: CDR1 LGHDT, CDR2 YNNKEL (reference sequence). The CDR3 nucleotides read TGTGCCAGCAGCCTCGTAGCGGGAGCGATCGAGCAGTACTTC. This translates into CASSLVAGAIEQYF.

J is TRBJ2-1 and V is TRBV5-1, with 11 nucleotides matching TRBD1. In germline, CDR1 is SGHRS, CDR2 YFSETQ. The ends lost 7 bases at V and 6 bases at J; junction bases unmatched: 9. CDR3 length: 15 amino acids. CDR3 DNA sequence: TGCGCCAGCGCGGTCGGACAGGGGGCTTTCAATGAGCAGTTCTTC. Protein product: CASAVGQGAFNEQFF.

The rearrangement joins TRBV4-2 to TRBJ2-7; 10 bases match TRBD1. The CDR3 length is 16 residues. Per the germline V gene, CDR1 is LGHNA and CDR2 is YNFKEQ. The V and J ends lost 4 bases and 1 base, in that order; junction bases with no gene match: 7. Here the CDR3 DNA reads TGTGCCAGCAGCCCCACCCGACAGGGGGCTTCCTACGAGCAGTACTTC. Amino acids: CASSPTRQGASYEQYF.

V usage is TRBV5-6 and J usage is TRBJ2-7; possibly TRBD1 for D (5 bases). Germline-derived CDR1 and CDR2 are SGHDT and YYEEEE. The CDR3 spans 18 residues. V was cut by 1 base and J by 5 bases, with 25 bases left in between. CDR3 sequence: CASSLRSLESARVHEQYF. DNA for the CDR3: TGTGCCAGCAGCTTGAGGTCCCTTGAAAGTGCCAGGGTTCACGAGCAGTACTTC. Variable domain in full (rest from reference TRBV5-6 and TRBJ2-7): DAGVTQSPTHLIKTRGQQVTLRCSPKSGHDTVSWYQQALGQGPQFIFQYYEEEERQRGNFPDRFSGHQFPNYSSELNVNALLLGDSALYLCASSLRSLESARVHEQYFGPGTRLTVT.

Written as DNA, the CDR3 is TGCGCCAGCAGCTTGTGGACTAGCGGAGACAATGAGCAGTTCTTC. Protein: CASSLWTSGDNEQFF. This chain uses TRBV5-1 with TRBJ2-1; 10 bases line up with TRBD2. V was clipped by 1 base and J by 5 bases; unmatched bases: 3. Germline CDR1 is SGHRS and CDR2 is YFSETQ. The CDR3 contains 15 residues.

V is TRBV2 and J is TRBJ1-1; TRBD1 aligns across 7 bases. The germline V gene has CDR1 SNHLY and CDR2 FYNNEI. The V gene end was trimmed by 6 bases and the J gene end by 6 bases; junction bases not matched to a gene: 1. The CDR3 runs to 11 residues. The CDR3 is CASRTGPEAFF. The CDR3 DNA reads TGTGCCAGCAGGACAGGGCCTGAAGCTTTCTTT.

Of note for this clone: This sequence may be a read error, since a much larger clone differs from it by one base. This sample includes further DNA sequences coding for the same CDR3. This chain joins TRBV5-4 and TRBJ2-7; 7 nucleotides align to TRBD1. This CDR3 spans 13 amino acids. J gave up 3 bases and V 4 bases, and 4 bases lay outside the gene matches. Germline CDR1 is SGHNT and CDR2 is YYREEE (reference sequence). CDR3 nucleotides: TGTGCCAGCAGCCGGGACAGCCTCTACGAGCAGTACTTC. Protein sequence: CASSRDSLYEQYF.

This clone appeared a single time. The CDR3, as DNA: TGTGCCAGCAGTTTCGAAGACTGGGGAGGCTCTGGAAACACCATATATTTT. Residues: CASSFEDWGGSGNTIYF. The chain carries TRBV28 and TRBJ1-3; no definite D call. The V end lost 3 bases, the J end lost 0 bases, and 15 bases lay between the germline ends. CDR3 size: 17 residues. CDR1 and CDR2 from the germline V gene are MDHEN and SYDVKM.

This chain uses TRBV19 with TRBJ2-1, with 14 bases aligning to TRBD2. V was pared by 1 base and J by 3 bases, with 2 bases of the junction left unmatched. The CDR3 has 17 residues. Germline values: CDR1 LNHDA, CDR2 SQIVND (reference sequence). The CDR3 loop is CASSIGLAGGGYNEQFF. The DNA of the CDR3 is TGTGCCAGTAGTATAGGACTAGCGGGAGGGGGCTACAATGAGCAGTTCTTC.

CDR3 loop: CASSFYGTSGTGELFF. For the CDR3, the DNA is TGTGCCAGCAGTTTTTACGGGACTAGCGGGACCGGGGAGCTGTTTTTT. The V and J genes are TRBV6-4 and TRBJ2-2, with 12 bases lining up with TRBD2. J was trimmed by 5 bases and V by 5 bases; bases with no gene match: 6. Germline-derived CDR1 and CDR2 are MRHNA and SNTAGT. The CDR3 has 16 residues.

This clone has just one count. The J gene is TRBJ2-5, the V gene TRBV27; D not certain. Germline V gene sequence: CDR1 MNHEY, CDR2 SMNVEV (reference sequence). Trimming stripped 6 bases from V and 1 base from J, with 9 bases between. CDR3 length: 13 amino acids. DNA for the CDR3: TGTGCCAGCAGCCGACGGGTCCAAGAGACCCAGTACTTC. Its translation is CASSRRVQETQYF.

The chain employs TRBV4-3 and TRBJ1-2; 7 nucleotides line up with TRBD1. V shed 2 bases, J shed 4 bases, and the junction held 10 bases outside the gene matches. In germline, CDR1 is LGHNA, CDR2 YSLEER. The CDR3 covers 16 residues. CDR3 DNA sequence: TGCGCCAGCAGCCAACCAGGACAGGCACTAGGCTATGGCTACACCTTC. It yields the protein CASSQPGQALGYGYTF.

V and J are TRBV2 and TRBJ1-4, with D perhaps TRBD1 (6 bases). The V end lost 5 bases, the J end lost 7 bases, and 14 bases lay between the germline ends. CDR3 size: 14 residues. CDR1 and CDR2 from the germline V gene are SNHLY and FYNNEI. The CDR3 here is CASSLQGRVEKLFF. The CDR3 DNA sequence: TGTGCCAGCAGTTTACAGGGAAGGGTTGAAAAACTGTTTTTT.

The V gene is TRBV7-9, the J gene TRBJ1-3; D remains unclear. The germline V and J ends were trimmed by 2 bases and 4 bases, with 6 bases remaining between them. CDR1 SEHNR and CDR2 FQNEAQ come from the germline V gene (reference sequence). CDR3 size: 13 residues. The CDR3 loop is CASSLSGGNTIYF. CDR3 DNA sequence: TGTGCCAGCAGCTTAAGCGGGGGAAACACCATATATTTT.

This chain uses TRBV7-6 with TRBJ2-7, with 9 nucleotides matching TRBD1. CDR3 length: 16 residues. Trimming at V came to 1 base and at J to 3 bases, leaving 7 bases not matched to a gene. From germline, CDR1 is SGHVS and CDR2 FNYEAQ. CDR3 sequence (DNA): TGTGCCAGCAGCTTAGGGGGGACAGGGTCTAACTACGAGCAGTACTTC. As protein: CASSLGGTGSNYEQYF. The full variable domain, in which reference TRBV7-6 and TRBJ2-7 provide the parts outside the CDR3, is GAGVSQSPRYKVTKRGQDVALRCDPISGHVSLYWYRQALGQGPEFLTYFNYEAQQDKSGLPNDRFSAERPEGSISTLTIQRTEQRDSAMYRCASSLGGTGSNYEQYFGPGTRLTVT.

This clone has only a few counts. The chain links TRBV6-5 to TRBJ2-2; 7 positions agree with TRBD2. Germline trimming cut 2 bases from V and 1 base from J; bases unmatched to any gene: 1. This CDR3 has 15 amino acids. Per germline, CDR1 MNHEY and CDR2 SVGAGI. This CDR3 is CASSYGLGNTGELFF. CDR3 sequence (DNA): TGTGCCAGCAGTTACGGACTAGGGAACACCGGGGAGCTGTTTTTT.

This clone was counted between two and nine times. For the CDR3, the DNA is TGTGCCTGGAGTTACGGGGATTATGGCTACACCTTC. Translating gives CAWSYGDYGYTF. The J gene is TRBJ1-2, the V gene TRBV30; D remains unclear. The CDR3 is 12 residues long. With 2 bases removed from V and 5 bases from J, the gap between germline ends came to 9 bases. Germline-derived CDR1 and CDR2 are GTSNPN and SVGIG (reference sequence).

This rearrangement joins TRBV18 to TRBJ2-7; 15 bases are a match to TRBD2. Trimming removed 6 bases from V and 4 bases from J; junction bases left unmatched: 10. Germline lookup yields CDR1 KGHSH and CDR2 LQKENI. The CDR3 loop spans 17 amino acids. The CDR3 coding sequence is TGTGCCAGCTCCAGCGGGGGACTAGCGGGAGGTACTTACGAGCAGTACTTC. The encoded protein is CASSSGGLAGGTYEQYF.

The CDR3 region has the DNA TGTGCCACCAGTGCCCTAAGACAGGGGTCTACTGAGCAGTTCTTC. Amino acid sequence: CATSALRQGSTEQFF. The chain couples TRBV24-1 to TRBJ2-1; 8 nucleotides agree with TRBD1. V shed 5 bases, J shed 9 bases, and the junction held 11 bases outside the gene matches. Germline values: CDR1 KGHDR, CDR2 SFDVKD. This CDR3 has 15 amino acids.

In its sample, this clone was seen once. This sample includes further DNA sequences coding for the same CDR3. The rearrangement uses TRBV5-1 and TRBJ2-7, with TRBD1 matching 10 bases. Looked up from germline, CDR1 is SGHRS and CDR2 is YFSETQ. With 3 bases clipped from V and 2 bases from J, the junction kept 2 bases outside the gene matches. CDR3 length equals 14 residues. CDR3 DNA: TGCGCCAGCAGCTCTGGGACAGGGGCCTACGAGCAGTACTTC. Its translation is CASSSGTGAYEQYF.

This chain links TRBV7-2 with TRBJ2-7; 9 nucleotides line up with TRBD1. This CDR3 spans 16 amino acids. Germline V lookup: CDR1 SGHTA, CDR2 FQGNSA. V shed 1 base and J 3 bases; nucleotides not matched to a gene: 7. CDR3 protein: CASSLVVWGQGYEQYF. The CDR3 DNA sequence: TGTGCCAGCAGCTTAGTAGTCTGGGGACAGGGCTACGAGCAGTACTTC.

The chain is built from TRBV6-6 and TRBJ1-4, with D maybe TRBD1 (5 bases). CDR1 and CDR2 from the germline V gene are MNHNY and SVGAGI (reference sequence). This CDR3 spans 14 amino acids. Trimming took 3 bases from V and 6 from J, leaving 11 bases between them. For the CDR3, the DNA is TGTGCCAGCAGTTATGCAGGGCTGGATGAAAAACTGTTTTTT. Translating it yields CASSYAGLDEKLFF.

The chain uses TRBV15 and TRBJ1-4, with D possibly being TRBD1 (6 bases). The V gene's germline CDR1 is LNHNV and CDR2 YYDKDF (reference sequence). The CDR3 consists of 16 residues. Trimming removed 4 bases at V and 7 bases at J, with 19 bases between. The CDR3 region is CATSIRDKGPSEKLFF. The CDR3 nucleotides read TGTGCCACCAGCATCCGGGACAAAGGTCCCTCTGAAAAACTGTTTTTT.

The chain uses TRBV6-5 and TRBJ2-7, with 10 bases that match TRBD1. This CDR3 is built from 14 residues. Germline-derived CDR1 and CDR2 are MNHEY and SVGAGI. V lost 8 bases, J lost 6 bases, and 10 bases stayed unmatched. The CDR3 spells CASALRQGAPEQYF. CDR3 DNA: TGTGCCAGCGCTTTAAGACAGGGGGCGCCCGAGCAGTACTTC.

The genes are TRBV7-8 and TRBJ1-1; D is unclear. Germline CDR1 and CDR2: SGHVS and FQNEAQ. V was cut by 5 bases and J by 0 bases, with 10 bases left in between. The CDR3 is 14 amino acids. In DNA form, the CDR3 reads TGTGCCAGCAGCGCCCTTCGGGTGAACACTGAAGCTTTCTTT. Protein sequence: CASSALRVNTEAFF.